The rows below give T cell receptor beta chains drawn from one sample of a study of T cell repertoires in cytomegalovirus infection. TCRdb used MiXCR to reprocess the reads, holding one entry per CDR3 protein. Counted here are about 600,000 distinct CDR3 sequences, 20% to 30% occurring once; the ten biggest clones make up roughly 8%. Sequenced: CD8+ T cells from PBMCs. These receptors originate from a human donor in good health (CMV status not recorded). Some clones in this sample may be carry-over from other donors' samples. Both conserved end residues are trimmed from each CDR3. A D gene is named only where the DNA matches it firmly.

>TRBV20-1|.|13|TRBJ2-2
SVRQIYTSHGELF
>TRBV6-5|.|9|TRBJ2-7
ASISGFEQY
>TRBV7-2|TRBD1|15|TRBJ1-4
ASSQTGWWATNEKLF
>TRBV28|.|12|TRBJ2-1
ASSLAGAHNEQF
>TRBV7-6|.|11|TRBJ1-2
ASSPLGQDGYT
>TRBV29-1|.|12|TRBJ1-1
SVLRGKTNTEAF
>TRBV27|TRBD1|14|TRBJ2-2
ASSYLTGIFTGELF
>TRBV12-5|TRBD2|18|TRBJ2-2
ASGLVFPRLAGANTGELF
>TRBV28|.|13|TRBJ1-5
ASSLLGYSNQSQH
>TRBV6-6|.|16|TRBJ1-4
ASSYTHRESGTNEKLF
>TRBV6-5|.|14|TRBJ2-5
ASSYSLGGLQETQY
>TRBV29-1|TRBD2|11|TRBJ2-1
SVEEGREGEQF
>TRBV6-2/TRBV6-3|.|13|TRBJ2-7
ASSKQGLPTYEQY
>TRBV6-4|TRBD2|13|TRBJ2-3
ASSGEAGGTDTQY
>TRBV6-2/TRBV6-3|.|12|TRBJ1-5
ASNWWGLNQPQH
>TRBV7-2|.|11|TRBJ1-5
ASSLNINQPQH
>TRBV6-2/TRBV6-3|TRBD1|12|TRBJ1-1
ASSYGRGHTEAF
>TRBV20-1|.|12|TRBJ1-4
SARDRATNEKLF
>TRBV10-3|.|13|TRBJ1-4
AISESRSRDEKLF
>TRBV7-4|.|14|TRBJ2-1
ASSLGPLGGYNKQF
>TRBV15|.|13|TRBJ2-5
ATSRDWGTQETQY
>TRBV6-6|TRBD1|13|TRBJ1-4
ASSITGTVNEKLF
>TRBV6-6|.|18|TRBJ2-2
ASSYTSLGGLALNTGELF
>TRBV7-9|TRBD1|13|TRBJ2-7
ASSSKDRGTYKQY
>TRBV29-1|.|9|TRBJ1-2
SVKEGLGYT
>TRBV7-8|TRBD1|12|TRBJ1-4
ASSLLPGQEKLF
>TRBV28|.|14|TRBJ2-1
ASSPLLIIEYNEQF
>TRBV28|.|16|TRBJ2-2
ASRVLSEGKLSTGELF
>TRBV14|.|13|TRBJ2-1
ASSQVDSRDNEQF
>TRBV14|TRBD1|14|TRBJ2-3
ASSPRDRGWTDTQY
>TRBV12-3/TRBV12-4|.|14|TRBJ1-5
ASSSLRGRNNQPQH
>TRBV2|.|13|TRBJ2-1
ASRTGKGRGNEQF
>TRBV20-1|.|13|TRBJ2-2
SARQRQGITGELF
>TRBV5-6|.|14|TRBJ1-5
ASSFHQGPSNQPQH
>TRBV20-1|.|12|TRBJ2-7
SARGPGSSYEQY
>TRBV7-6|.|15|TRBJ2-5
ASSLRDGRTSQETQY
>TRBV20-1|TRBD1|10|TRBJ1-1
SGSGTEYEAF
>TRBV29-1|.|13|TRBJ1-3
SVQLRSVAGNTIY
>TRBV18|.|15|TRBJ2-3
ASSPRDTEASTDTQY
>TRBV20-1|TRBD2|12|TRBJ2-3
SARTLAARDTQY
>TRBV7-6|TRBD1|14|TRBJ1-4
ASSSRTGRYPEKLF
>TRBV10-3|.|10|TRBJ1-1
ATGHTNTEAF
>TRBV28|.|13|TRBJ1-1
ASSSSRLGPAEAF
>TRBV7-9|.|13|TRBJ1-2
ASSDPRQFHYGYT
>TRBV19|.|13|TRBJ2-1
ASSPRPGPYNEQF
>TRBV12-3/TRBV12-4|.|14|TRBJ2-1
TSSPLTSPLYNEQF
>TRBV20-1|.|15|TRBJ2-1
SARVLREGKLLNEQF
>TRBV10-3|.|14|TRBJ1-1
AISVLGERMNTEAF